The sequence of this T cell receptor (beta chain) was determined in a study of TIL therapy for anti-PD-1-resistant metastatic lung cancer. Study-level background: Most patients had lung adenocarcinoma.

The CDR3 contains 15 residues. The V gene's germline CDR1 is SNHLY and CDR2 FYNNEI. V was trimmed by 4 bases and J by 3 bases, leaving 14 bases between them. Indicated time point: pre-treatment sample, taken before nivolumab and TIL therapy. This was the immunoSEQ v3 assay. Libraries were sequenced to 2 million to 2.5 million read pairs (survey) or 5-6 million (deep). TCRdb keeps only in-frame clones here, not all; method: immunoSEQ multiplex PCR. The profile shows roughly 54,000 clones, 80% to 90% of them singletons. The sequencing used blood, collected at baseline. The genes are TRBV2 and TRBJ2-3; D not certain. The sequence came from a person aged 30 to 80 with non-small cell lung cancer. The CDR3 sequence: CASSADVVGTDTQYF. CDR3 bases: TGTGCCAGCAGTGCGGACGTCGTGGGGACAGATACGCAGTATTTT.